This T cell receptor (beta chain) was sequenced for a study of blood T cell repertoires in COVID-19. Study context: COVID-19 samples collected from the United States, Italy and Spain covered acute and convalescent phases.

The CDR3 contains 15 residues. CDR1 is SGDLS and CDR2 is YYNGEE in the germline V gene. J gave up 1 base and V 0 bases, and 3 bases lay outside the gene matches. Authors' data handling: Reference gene primers were amplified, and this amplification served to estimate nucleated cell counts. Some clones are missing from TCRdb's copy, which holds only in-frame ones; the method was immunoSEQ multiplex PCR. V and J calls and clone size are those listed in that table; D and trimming were worked out from the DNA. The data hold roughly 260,000 clones, with approximately 86% observed a single time. This sequence joins TRBV9 and TRBJ1-1; 7 bases map to TRBD1. The sequence was collected from a woman between 45 and 65 years old who had recovered from COVID-19. Sequences were obtained from peripheral blood. CDR3 loop: CASSVEGQRNTEAFF. The DNA of the CDR3 is TGTGCCAGCAGCGTAGAGGGACAGAGGAACACTGAAGCTTTCTTT.